This T cell receptor beta chain came from a study of shared clonotypes between healthy human individuals. For the study at large: Participating donors consisted of a couple of women and a few men aged 18 to 49. Study-level results: Investigators collected only blood, and repertoires in tissues likely differ.

The donors, healthy adults who were HIV-negative, had experienced no recent acute infections or vaccinations. The authors' processing: With immunoSEQ giving junction-only sequences and no quality scores, filtering differed. TCRdb's table, derived via immunoSEQ multiplex PCR, lists solely in-frame clones and lacks some. D and trimming were read from the DNA, whereas the V and J calls and clone size are those reported in that table. This table holds roughly 500,000 clones, 70% to 80% found once. This clone was counted between two and nine times. As yet, its antigen is unknown. This sample includes further DNA sequences coding for the same CDR3. Germline CDR1 LNHDA, CDR2 SQIVND (reference sequence). V dropped 3 bases and J dropped 0 bases, with 6 bases sitting between them. The CDR3 extends over 14 amino acids.

The V gene is TRBV19, the J gene TRBJ1-3, with unresolved D. The source material was PBMCs. The TCR comes from a woman aged 40-49 years in good health. Some clones in this sample may be carry-over from other donors' samples. The CDR3 loop reads CASSIGGSGNTIYF. CDR3 DNA: TGTGCCAGTAGTATTGGAGGCTCTGGAAACACCATATATTTT.